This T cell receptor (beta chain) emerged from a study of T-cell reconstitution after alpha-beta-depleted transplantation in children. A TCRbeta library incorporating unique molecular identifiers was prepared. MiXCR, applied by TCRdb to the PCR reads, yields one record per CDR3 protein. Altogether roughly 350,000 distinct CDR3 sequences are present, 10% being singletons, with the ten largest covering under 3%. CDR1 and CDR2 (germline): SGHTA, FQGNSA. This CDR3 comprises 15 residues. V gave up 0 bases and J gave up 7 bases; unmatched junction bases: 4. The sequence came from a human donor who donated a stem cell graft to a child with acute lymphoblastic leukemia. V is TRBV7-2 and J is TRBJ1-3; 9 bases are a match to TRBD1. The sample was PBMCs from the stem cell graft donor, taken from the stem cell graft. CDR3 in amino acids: CASSLAETGGNTIYF. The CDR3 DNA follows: TGTGCCAGCAGCTTAGCGGAGACAGGGGGGAACACCATATATTTT.